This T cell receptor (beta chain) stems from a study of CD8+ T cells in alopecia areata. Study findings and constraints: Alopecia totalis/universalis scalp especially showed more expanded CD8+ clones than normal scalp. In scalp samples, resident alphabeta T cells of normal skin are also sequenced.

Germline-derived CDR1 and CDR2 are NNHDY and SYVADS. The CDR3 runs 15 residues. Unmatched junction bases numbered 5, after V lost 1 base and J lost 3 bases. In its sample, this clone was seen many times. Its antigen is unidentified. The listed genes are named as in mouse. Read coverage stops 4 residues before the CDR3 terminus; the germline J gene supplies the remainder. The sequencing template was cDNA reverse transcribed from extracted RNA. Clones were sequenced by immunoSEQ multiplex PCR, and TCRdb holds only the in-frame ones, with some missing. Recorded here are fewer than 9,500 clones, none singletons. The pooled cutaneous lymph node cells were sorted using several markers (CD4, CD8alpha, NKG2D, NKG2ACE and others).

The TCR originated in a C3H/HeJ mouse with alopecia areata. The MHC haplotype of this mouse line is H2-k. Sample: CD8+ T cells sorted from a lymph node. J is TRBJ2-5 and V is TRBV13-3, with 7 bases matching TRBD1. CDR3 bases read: TGTGCCAGCAGTGATTGGGACAGTAAACAAGAC. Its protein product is CASSDWDSKQD. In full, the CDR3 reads CASSDWDSKQDTQYF. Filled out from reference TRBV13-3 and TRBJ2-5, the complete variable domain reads EAAVTQSPRSKVAVTGGKVTLSCHQTNNHDYMYWYRQDTGHGLRLIHYSYVADSTEKGDIPDGYKASRPSQENFSLILELASLSQTAVYFCASSDWDSKQDTQYFGPGTRLLVL.